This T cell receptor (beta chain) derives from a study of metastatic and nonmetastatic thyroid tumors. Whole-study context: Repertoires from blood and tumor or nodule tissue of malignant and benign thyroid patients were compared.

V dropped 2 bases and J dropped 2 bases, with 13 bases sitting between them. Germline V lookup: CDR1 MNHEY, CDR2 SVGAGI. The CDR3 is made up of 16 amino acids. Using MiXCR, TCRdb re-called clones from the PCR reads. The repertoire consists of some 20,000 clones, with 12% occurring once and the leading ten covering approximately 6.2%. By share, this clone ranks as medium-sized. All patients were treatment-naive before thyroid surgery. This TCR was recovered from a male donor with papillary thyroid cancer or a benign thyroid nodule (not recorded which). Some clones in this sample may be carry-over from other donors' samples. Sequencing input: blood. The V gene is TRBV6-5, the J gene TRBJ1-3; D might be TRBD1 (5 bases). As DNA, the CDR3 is TGTGCCAGCAGTTACCGACAGCTTCTGGCTGGAAACACCATATATTTT. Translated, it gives CASSYRQLLAGNTIYF.